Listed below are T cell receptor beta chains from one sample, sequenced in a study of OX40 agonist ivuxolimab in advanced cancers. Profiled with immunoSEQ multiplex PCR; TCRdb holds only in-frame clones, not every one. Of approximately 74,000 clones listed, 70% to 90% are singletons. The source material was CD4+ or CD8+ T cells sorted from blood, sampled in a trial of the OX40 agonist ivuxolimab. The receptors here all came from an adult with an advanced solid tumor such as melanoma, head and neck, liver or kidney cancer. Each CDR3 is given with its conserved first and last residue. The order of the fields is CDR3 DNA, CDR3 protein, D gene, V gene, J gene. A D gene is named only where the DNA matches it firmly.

cdr3_nt: TGTGCCAGCAGCTCTACAGGGACAACCTACGAGCAGTACTTC; cdr3_aa: CASSSTGTTYEQYF; d_call: -; v_call: TRBV11-2; j_call: TRBJ2-7
cdr3_nt: TGTGCCAGTAGTCGGGACAGGGGGTACGAGCAGTACTTC; cdr3_aa: CASSRDRGYEQYF; d_call: TRBD1; v_call: TRBV19; j_call: TRBJ2-7
cdr3_nt: TGTGCCAGTAGTCCCCAGAGACTAGAGACAGATACGCAGTATTTT; cdr3_aa: CASSPQRLETDTQYF; d_call: -; v_call: TRBV19; j_call: TRBJ2-3
cdr3_nt: TGTGCCAGCAGCACGGGGACAGCGAACAATGAGCAGTTCTTC; cdr3_aa: CASSTGTANNEQFF; d_call: TRBD1; v_call: TRBV7-9; j_call: TRBJ2-1
cdr3_nt: TGTGCCAGCAGGAGGGACAATAAAGACAATGAGCAGTTCTTC; cdr3_aa: CASRRDNKDNEQFF; d_call: -; v_call: TRBV6-1; j_call: TRBJ2-1
cdr3_nt: TGTGCCAGCAGCTTCCCGGGGAACACTGAAGCTTTCTTT; cdr3_aa: CASSFPGNTEAFF; d_call: -; v_call: TRBV11-3; j_call: TRBJ1-1
cdr3_nt: TGTGCCAGCAGTCCTCCCACGACAGGATCCTACAATGAGCAGTTCTTC; cdr3_aa: CASSPPTTGSYNEQFF; d_call: -; v_call: TRBV28; j_call: TRBJ2-1
cdr3_nt: TGTGCCACTACCAGTGGTCAGCCCCAGCATTTT; cdr3_aa: CATTSGQPQHF; d_call: -; v_call: TRBV6-1; j_call: TRBJ1-5
cdr3_nt: TGTGCCAGCAGTCCCGGGACCAGCAATCGGGAGCTGTTTTTT; cdr3_aa: CASSPGTSNRELFF; d_call: -; v_call: TRBV6-1; j_call: TRBJ2-2
cdr3_nt: TGCGCCAGCAGCTCGCAGGGGCTGAGGGGCGCGGAGACCCAGTACTTC; cdr3_aa: CASSSQGLRGAETQYF; d_call: -; v_call: TRBV5-1; j_call: TRBJ2-5
cdr3_nt: TGTGCCAGCAGCTTAGCCACGGGACTTGTCTACAATGAGCAGTTCTTC; cdr3_aa: CASSLATGLVYNEQFF; d_call: -; v_call: TRBV11-2; j_call: TRBJ2-1
cdr3_nt: TGTGCCAGCAGTGGTCTCTTCCAAGAGACCCAGTACTTC; cdr3_aa: CASSGLFQETQYF; d_call: -; v_call: TRBV6-1; j_call: TRBJ2-5